This record covers a single T cell receptor (beta chain). What it binds is not known. The PCR was carried out with 60 Vbeta primers and 13 Jbeta primers. Using immunoSEQ multiplex PCR, the repertoire was profiled, and TCRdb retains in-frame clones only, with some absent. The sample includes 90,000 to 120,000 clones, 77% of them seen just once. The data were obtained in a study of cytomegalovirus exposure and HLA in healthy donors. For the study at large: Across 300 to 400 genotyped donors, about 80% landed in the Caucasian-associated ancestry cluster. Whole-study findings and limits: Relative to equally common others, HLA-associated TCR beta chains showed greater clonal expansion in a later analysis. Some public TCRs appeared in many individuals, while most sequences were rare.

Germline loops: CDR1 GTSNPN, CDR2 SVGIG (reference sequence). Trimming left V 4 bases short and J 4 bases short, with 16 bases between. There are 14 residues in the CDR3. Healthy bone marrow donors formed the donor group. The receptor was derived from a male donor in good health and CMV-seronegative. V gene TRBV30 combines with J gene TRBJ1-2, with a weak D call TRBD1 (6 bases). Sequences were obtained from PBMCs. The DNA for the CDR3 is TGTGCCTGGATGAGCGGGACATCGGCCTATGGCTACACCTTC. The encoded protein is CAWMSGTSAYGYTF.